What follows are 22 T cell receptor beta chains derived from one specimen sequenced in a study of cytomegalovirus exposure and HLA in healthy donors. 13 Jbeta primers and 60 Vbeta primers were used for the PCR. The repertoire was sequenced with immunoSEQ multiplex PCR; TCRdb's copy has only in-frame clones and lacks some. The sample holds fewer than 250,000 clones, about 81% seen once. Sequencing was performed on PBMCs. These receptors were obtained from a young man in good health and CMV-seropositive.

This clone was recorded once. The gene calls are TRBV30 and TRBJ2-1; TRBD2 matches 11 bases. Trimming took 5 bases from V and 8 from J; bases not matched to a gene: 5. Germline CDR1 and CDR2: GTSNPN and SVGIG (reference sequence). The CDR3 consists of 13 residues. DNA of the CDR3: TGTGCCTGGGCCCCGGGACTAGCGGATGAGCAGTTCTTC. Translated, it gives CAWAPGLADEQFF.

Here the CDR3 DNA reads TGTGCCAGCAGCCTACTCCTAGCGAACCAAGAGACCCAGTACTTC. This encodes CASSLLLANQETQYF. The J gene is TRBJ2-5, the V gene TRBV11-2; possibly TRBD2 for D (6 bases). The V end lost 5 bases, the J end lost 0 bases, and 13 bases lay between the germline ends. The CDR3 runs to 15 residues. Germline assignment: CDR1 SGHAT and CDR2 FQNNGV. Full variable domain (missing parts from reference TRBV11-2 and TRBJ2-5): EAGVAQSPRYKIIEKRQSVAFWCNPISGHATLYWYQQILGQGPKLLIQFQNNGVVDDSQLPKDRFSAERLKGVDSTLKIQPAKLEDSAVYLCASSLLLANQETQYFGPGTRLLVL.

In this sample, this clone turned up a few times. DNA of the CDR3: TGCGCCAGCAGCGGCTCTCTGACGGGAAGAACCGGGGAGCTGTTTTTT. The encoded protein is CASSGSLTGRTGELFF. The rearrangement joins TRBV5-1 to TRBJ2-2; the D gene is possibly TRBD2 (5 bases). The CDR3 sequence is 16 residues long. Trimming shortened V by 4 bases and J by 5 bases, and 18 bases separated the two germline ends. The V gene's germline CDR1 is SGHRS and CDR2 YFSETQ.

The rearrangement links TRBV6-1 to TRBJ2-3; D perhaps matches TRBD2 (6 bases). V was cut by 5 bases and J by 5 bases, with 17 bases left in between. The CDR3 is 15 amino acids. Germline loops: CDR1 MNHNS, CDR2 SASEGT. CDR3 nucleotides: TGTGCCAGCAGTTTCGCCGGGACTCCCGGAGATACGCAGTATTTT. It encodes CASSFAGTPGDTQYF.

This clone was recorded a few times. The chain carries TRBV19 and TRBJ2-5; TRBD2 aligns across 12 bases. The J call may be faulty, since TRBJ2-7 better matches the DNA end. The CDR3 loop spans 15 amino acids. CDR1 is LNHDA and CDR2 is SQIVND in the germline V gene (reference sequence). The CDR3 DNA reads TGTGCCAGTAGTACATCTAGCGGGAGGGCCTACGAGCAGTACTTC. Its translation is CASSTSSGRAYEQYF.

V usage is TRBV27 and J usage is TRBJ1-1; TRBD1 matches 10 bases. CDR3 length equals 16 residues. V gave up 3 bases and J gave up 8 bases; unmatched junction bases: 12. Per the germline V gene, CDR1 is MNHEY and CDR2 is SMNVEV (reference sequence). The CDR3 reads CASSFGRDRGLSEAFF. CDR3 bases: TGTGCCAGCAGTTTCGGCCGAGACAGGGGGCTTTCCGAAGCTTTCTTT.

The gene calls are TRBV6-5 and TRBJ1-2; D gene unclear. The CDR3 contains 13 residues. Trimming removed 7 bases from V and 8 bases from J, with 17 bases in between. CDR1 and CDR2 (germline): MNHEY, SVGAGI. The CDR3 coding sequence is TGTGCCAGCACCCCGGACGCTACGGGGGGCTACACCTTC. Residues: CASTPDATGGYTF.

The chain has TRBV7-9 and TRBJ2-1; D may be TRBD1 (7 bases). CDR1 and CDR2 from the germline V gene are SEHNR and FQNEAQ (reference sequence). V dropped 5 bases and J dropped 3 bases, with 17 bases sitting between them. This CDR3 has 16 residues. DNA of the CDR3: TGTGCCAGCAGCCCTTTCCGCGGGACAGACTACAATGAGCAGTTCTTC. This translates into CASSPFRGTDYNEQFF.

The chain recombines TRBV6-1 with TRBJ2-7; 10 bases are a match to TRBD2. Germline assignment: CDR1 MNHNS and CDR2 SASEGT. CDR3 length equals 15 residues. The V segment lost 5 bases and the J segment 0 bases; nucleotides outside the gene matches: 4. The CDR3 DNA reads TGTGCCAGCAGTTGGACTAGCGGCTTCTCCTACGAGCAGTACTTC. Its protein product is CASSWTSGFSYEQYF.

This chain uses TRBV5-4 with TRBJ1-2; 8 positions agree with TRBD1. CDR1 and CDR2 from the germline V gene are SGHNT and YYREEE (reference sequence). Trimming cost V 4 bases and J 4 bases; bases outside gene matches: 9. This CDR3 comprises 15 residues. In DNA form, the CDR3 reads TGTGCCAGCAGCCATATAACAGGGGGTGTCTATGGCTACACCTTC. Amino acids: CASSHITGGVYGYTF.

The chain carries TRBV10-3 and TRBJ2-3, with 9 positions matching TRBD1. Germline trimming cut 5 bases from V and 3 bases from J; bases unmatched to any gene: 9. Germline V gene data show CDR1 as ENHRY and CDR2 as SYGVKD. This CDR3 spans 16 amino acids. The CDR3 region has the DNA TGTGCCATCAGTTTCGGACAGGGGAGGGGAACAGATACGCAGTATTTT. This codes for CAISFGQGRGTDTQYF.

J is TRBJ2-5 and V is TRBV5-3; unclear D gene. TRBV5-3 is sorted into the ORF group, with uncertain function. The CDR3 sequence is 12 residues long. V dropped 1 base and J dropped 4 bases, with 5 bases sitting between them. The DNA of the CDR3 is TGTGCCAGAAGCTTGACGGTAGAGACCCAGTACTTC. Amino acid sequence: CARSLTVETQYF.

This clone was picked up a small number of times. The J gene is TRBJ2-3, the V gene TRBV9, with unresolved D. Germline CDR1 and CDR2: SGDLS and YYNGEE. The CDR3 is 14 amino acids. V lost 4 bases, J lost 0 bases, and 9 bases lay in between. CDR3 amino acids: CASSPMTSTDTQYF. DNA for the CDR3: TGTGCCAGCAGCCCGATGACTAGCACAGATACGCAGTATTTT.

This clone was seen a few times. The V and J genes are TRBV9 and TRBJ2-1; 9 nucleotides agree with TRBD2. In germline, CDR1 is SGDLS, CDR2 YYNGEE. The ends lost 0 bases at V and 8 bases at J; junction bases unmatched: 12. This CDR3 spans 17 amino acids. CDR3 sequence reads: CASSVEIGGRAVDEQFF. DNA of the CDR3: TGTGCCAGCAGCGTAGAGATCGGCGGGAGGGCCGTTGATGAGCAGTTCTTC.

The rearrangement joins TRBV11-2 to TRBJ1-2, with D unclear. The germline gives CDR1 SGHAT, CDR2 FQNNGV. The CDR3 extends over 15 amino acids. Trimming stripped 7 bases from V and 7 bases from J, with 22 bases between. This chain's CDR3 is CASTPRSDRPIGYTF. The CDR3 coding sequence is TGTGCCAGCACCCCTCGGAGTGATAGGCCTATTGGCTACACCTTC.

The chain uses TRBV28 and TRBJ2-5; 7 bases line up with TRBD2. The J call may be mistaken, given a closer DNA end match to TRBJ2-7. The germline CDR1 and CDR2 sequences are MDHEN and SYDVKM. There are 16 residues in the CDR3. The CDR3 nucleotides read TGTGCCAGCAGTTTGTCTGGCGGGAGTGGGAGCTACGAGCAGTACTTC. It codes for CASSLSGGSGSYEQYF.

The chain has TRBV7-3 and TRBJ1-1; D ambiguous. CDR3 length: 13 amino acids. Between the trimmed V and J ends, which lost 6 bases and 1 base, there was a span of 9 bases. The V gene's germline CDR1 is SGHTA and CDR2 FQGTGA. CDR3 sequence reads: CASRSGKNTEAFF. The DNA of the CDR3 is TGTGCCAGCAGATCCGGGAAGAACACTGAAGCTTTCTTT.

The V gene is TRBV4-3, the J gene TRBJ1-2; 9 bases match TRBD1. The V segment lost 0 bases and the J segment 5 bases; nucleotides outside the gene matches: 13. The CDR3 length is 18 residues. Germline assignment: CDR1 LGHNA and CDR2 YSLEER. CDR3 loop: CASSQDLPGTGYVYGYTF. The CDR3 nucleotides are TGCGCCAGCAGCCAAGACCTGCCGGGGACAGGGTACGTGTATGGCTACACCTTC.

The chain joins TRBV29-1 to TRBJ1-4; D gene uncertain. The V gene's germline CDR1 is SQVTM and CDR2 ANQGSEA. V dropped 7 bases and J dropped 10 bases, with 13 bases sitting between them. This CDR3 is 11 amino acids long. The CDR3 is CSGWVSGKLFF. In DNA, the CDR3 is TGCAGCGGATGGGTTTCGGGAAAACTGTTTTTT.

The chain recombines TRBV4-2 with TRBJ2-7; 11 nucleotides agree with TRBD2. This CDR3 spans 16 amino acids. V shed 0 bases, J shed 0 bases, and the junction held 1 base outside the gene matches. The V gene's germline CDR1 is LGHNA and CDR2 YNFKEQ. CDR3 coding DNA: TGTGCCAGCAGCCAAGATGGGACTAGCGGCTCCTACGAGCAGTACTTC. Amino acid sequence: CASSQDGTSGSYEQYF.

The chain carries TRBV10-3 and TRBJ2-1, with 13 bases matching TRBD2. Per germline, CDR1 ENHRY and CDR2 SYGVKD. Unmatched junction bases numbered 7, after V lost 4 bases and J lost 4 bases. The CDR3 spans 17 residues. DNA of the CDR3: TGTGCCATCAGTGGCCGGACTAGCGGGGGTCCTTACAATGAGCAGTTCTTC. Protein sequence: CAISGRTSGGPYNEQFF.

The CDR3 nucleotides read TGTGCCAGTAGCGCGGCCCCGAAAGAGACCCAGTACTTC. It encodes CASSAAPKETQYF. The chain uses TRBV19 and TRBJ2-5, with D unclear. CDR3 length: 13 amino acids. CDR1 and CDR2 from the germline V gene are LNHDA and SQIVND (reference sequence). V was shortened by 6 bases and J by 3 bases, with 11 bases between the two germline ends.